The 16 T cell receptor beta chains below all came from one sample that was sequenced in a study of cytomegalovirus exposure and HLA in healthy donors (dated by TCRdb to about 2017). Library generation was performed with the immunoSEQ multiplex PCR assay. For the multiplex PCR, a mixture combining 60 forward primers for TCR Vbeta segments and 13 reverse primers for TCR Jbeta segments was used. TCRdb obtained this table from immuneACCESS and retained in-frame rearrangements with V and J assigned. These tables miss some clones; where compared with another copy, unresolved V genes account for less than half of the shortfall, and the remainder is unexplained. The sample has about 180,000 clones on record, 80% to 90% of them singletons. 4.9% of the sample is in the top ten clones. Sequenced sample: PBMCs. The receptors here all came from a woman between 18 and 29 years old in good health and CMV-seropositive.

The chain recombines TRBV6-6 with TRBJ2-1; weak D call: TRBD2 (5 bases). There are 15 residues in the CDR3. Trimming removed 2 bases at V and 13 bases at J, with 21 bases between. The germline gives CDR1 MNHNY, CDR2 SVGAGI (reference sequence). CDR3 amino acids: CASSYPGVREGEQFF. The CDR3 bases are TGTGCCAGCAGTTACCCCGGGGTCCGCGAGGGAGAACAGTTCTTC.

For the CDR3, the DNA is TGTGCCAGCAGCAATTGGACCCCGGGAGAAGCTTTCTTT. The encoded protein is CASSNWTPGEAFF. The chain links TRBV11-1 to TRBJ1-1, with no clear D. This CDR3 has 13 amino acids. With 5 bases removed from V and 8 bases from J, the gap between germline ends came to 15 bases. Germline CDR1 SGHAT, CDR2 FQDESV (reference sequence).

V is TRBV2 and J is TRBJ2-7, with TRBD1 matching 7 bases. This CDR3 comprises 12 residues. Germline assignment: CDR1 SNHLY and CDR2 FYNNEI. V shed 10 bases and J 3 bases; nucleotides not matched to a gene: 6. The CDR3 is CATSGQSYEQYF. CDR3 DNA: TGTGCCACATCGGGACAGAGCTACGAGCAGTACTTC. Filled out from reference TRBV2 and TRBJ2-7, the complete variable domain reads EPEVTQTPSHQVTQMGQEVILRCVPISNHLYFYWYRQILGQKVEFLVSFYNNEISEKSEIFDDQFSVERPDGSNFTLKIRSTKLEDSAMYFCATSGQSYEQYFGPGTRLTVT.

The chain links TRBV7-9 to TRBJ2-2; D is unclear. The germline V and J ends were trimmed by 8 bases and 6 bases, with 16 bases remaining between them. The CDR3 consists of 14 residues. The V gene's germline CDR1 is SEHNR and CDR2 FQNEAQ (reference sequence). CDR3 nucleotide sequence: TGTGCCAGCCGTAACGCAGAGGTGGCCGGGGAGCTGTTTTTT. The encoded protein is CASRNAEVAGELFF.

The chain couples TRBV25-1 to TRBJ2-1, with a weak D call TRBD1 (6 bases). V was shortened by 5 bases and J by 7 bases, with 18 bases between the two germline ends. The CDR3 extends over 15 amino acids. Germline V lookup: CDR1 MGHDK, CDR2 SYGVNS. This chain's CDR3 is CASSRLPGDVNEQFF. CDR3 in DNA: TGTGCCAGCAGTCGCCTCCCAGGGGATGTGAATGAGCAGTTCTTC.

The genes are TRBV2 and TRBJ2-5, with D hard to call. This CDR3 region has 16 residues. Germline V lookup: CDR1 SNHLY, CDR2 FYNNEI. V lost 3 bases and J 1 base, leaving 15 bases between the germline ends. This CDR3 is CASSETSFRLQETQYF. The DNA of the CDR3 is TGTGCCAGCAGTGAGACTTCATTTAGGCTCCAAGAGACCCAGTACTTC.

In this sample, this clone turned up once. One end of the junction varies from germline; a read error may be responsible. The V call is TRBV2, the J call TRBJ2-3, with D tentatively TRBD2 (6 bases). Per the germline V gene, CDR1 is SNHLY and CDR2 is FYNNEI. This CDR3 region has 15 residues. Here the CDR3 DNA reads TGTGCCAGCCCTACTGGAGGGTCTAGCACAGATACGCGGTATTTT. This gives the protein CASPTGGSSTDTRYF.

This clone was counted only a few times. The gene calls are TRBV6-5 and TRBJ2-1; possibly TRBD1 for D (6 bases). This CDR3 has 12 amino acids. The V and J ends lost 5 bases and 8 bases respectively, with 10 bases between them. The V gene's germline CDR1 is MNHEY and CDR2 SVGAGI. The CDR3 coding sequence is TGTGCCAGCAGTCGCCCAGGGGATGAGCAGTTCTTC. This translates into CASSRPGDEQFF.

J is TRBJ2-5 and V is TRBV25-1, with TRBD2 matching 7 bases. CDR1 and CDR2 (germline): MGHDK, SYGVNS. J gave up 2 bases and V 1 base, and 4 bases lay outside the gene matches. The CDR3 has 15 amino acids. CDR3 sequence (DNA): TGTGCCAGCAGTGAATTGTTGGGGGGGCAAGAGACCCAGTACTTC. This codes for CASSELLGGQETQYF.

The rearrangement uses TRBV6-5 and TRBJ1-2; 7 bases map to TRBD1. The length of the CDR3 is 14 residues. From germline, CDR1 is MNHEY and CDR2 SVGAGI. V gave up 6 bases and J gave up 7 bases; unmatched junction bases: 11. The CDR3 spells CASRPADRVGGYTF. CDR3 nucleotides: TGTGCCAGCAGACCGGCCGACAGGGTTGGTGGCTACACCTTC.

The chain links TRBV18 to TRBJ2-7; 8 bases map to TRBD1. The CDR3 extends over 14 amino acids. J was trimmed by 7 bases and V by 1 base; bases with no gene match: 6. Germline V gene lookup returns CDR1 KGHSH and CDR2 LQKENI. The CDR3 spells CASSPQQGAREQYF. CDR3 nucleotide sequence: TGTGCCAGCTCACCACAGCAGGGGGCCAGGGAGCAGTACTTC.

The rearrangement links TRBV7-9 to TRBJ2-1, with TRBD2 matching 8 bases. The CDR3 has 16 residues. CDR1 is SEHNR and CDR2 is FQNEAQ in the germline V gene (reference sequence). The J segment lost 6 bases and the V segment lost 10 bases, leaving 17 bases of the junction unmatched. This chain's CDR3 is CATHIIGVGGANEQFF. CDR3 sequence (DNA): TGTGCCACCCACATCATAGGAGTCGGGGGGGCCAATGAGCAGTTCTTC.

V usage is TRBV4-3 and J usage is TRBJ2-1, with TRBD2 identical over 7 bases. This CDR3 region has 16 residues. J was trimmed by 7 bases and V by 0 bases; bases with no gene match: 9. CDR1 and CDR2 (germline): LGHNA, YSLEER. CDR3: CASSQDPRGLLNEQFF. CDR3 DNA: TGCGCCAGCAGCCAAGACCCCCGGGGACTATTAAATGAGCAGTTCTTC.

This clone was observed once. The V and J genes are TRBV7-9 and TRBJ2-5; 8 bases align to TRBD2. Trimming removed 4 bases from V and 5 bases from J; junction bases left unmatched: 9. Per the germline V gene, CDR1 is SEHNR and CDR2 is FQNEAQ (reference sequence). CDR3 size: 15 residues. CDR3 loop: CASSSVRGGRETQYF. CDR3 bases: TGTGCCAGCAGCTCGGTACGGGGGGGCCGGGAGACCCAGTACTTC.

The chain links TRBV10-3 to TRBJ2-3; 11 bases map to TRBD1. With 4 bases clipped from V and 3 bases from J, the junction kept 6 bases outside the gene matches. Germline V gene data show CDR1 as ENHRY and CDR2 as SYGVKD. The CDR3 totals 16 residues. CDR3: CAISGGTGGFTDTQYF. The CDR3 nucleotides read TGTGCCATCAGTGGGGGGACAGGGGGTTTTACAGATACGCAGTATTTT.

The rearrangement links TRBV6-1 to TRBJ1-2; 7 bases are shared with TRBD1. Germline loops: CDR1 MNHNS, CDR2 SASEGT. The CDR3 has 14 amino acids. The J segment lost 4 bases and the V segment lost 5 bases, leaving 7 bases of the junction unmatched. The CDR3 nucleotides read TGTGCCAGCAGTTATGACAGGGCCCCCTATGGCTACACCTTC. Encoded protein: CASSYDRAPYGYTF.